This record concerns one T cell receptor (beta chain) sequence. The record originates from a study of blood T cells in healthy people across ages. The CDR3 covers 13 residues. CDR1 is SGHRS, CDR2 YFSETQ, per germline. The V gene lost 4 bases and the J gene lost 8 bases, with 15 bases spanning the gap. The authors ran a second PCR of 7 to 11 cycles using a sample-barcoded 5' primer and a J-beta primer mix. TCRdb re-called the 5' RACE reads with MiXCR, one entry per CDR3 protein. Of approximately 1,000,000 distinct CDR3 sequences listed, 30% to 40% were seen once; the top ten hold under 15%. V usage is TRBV5-1 and J usage is TRBJ1-2; possibly TRBD1 for D (5 bases). This TCR came from a man aged 18 to 29 in good health. Sequenced material: blood. The CDR3 is CASSPSPGSGYTF. Here the CDR3 DNA reads TGCGCCAGCAGCCCCAGCCCAGGGAGCGGCTACACCTTC.